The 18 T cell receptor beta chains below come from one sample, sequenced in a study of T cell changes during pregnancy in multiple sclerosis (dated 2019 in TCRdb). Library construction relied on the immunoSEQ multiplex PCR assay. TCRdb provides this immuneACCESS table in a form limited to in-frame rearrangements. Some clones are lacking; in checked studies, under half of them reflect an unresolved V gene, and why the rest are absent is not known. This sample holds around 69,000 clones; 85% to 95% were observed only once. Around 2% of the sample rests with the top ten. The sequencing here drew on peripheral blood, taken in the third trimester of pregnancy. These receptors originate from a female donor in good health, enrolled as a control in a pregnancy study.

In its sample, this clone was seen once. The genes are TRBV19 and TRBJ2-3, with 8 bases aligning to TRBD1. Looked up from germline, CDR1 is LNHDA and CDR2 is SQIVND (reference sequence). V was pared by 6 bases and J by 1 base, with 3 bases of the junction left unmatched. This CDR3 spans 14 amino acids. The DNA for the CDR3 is TGTGCCAGTAGGGACAGGGCGGGCACAGATACGCAGTATTTT. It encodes CASRDRAGTDTQYF.

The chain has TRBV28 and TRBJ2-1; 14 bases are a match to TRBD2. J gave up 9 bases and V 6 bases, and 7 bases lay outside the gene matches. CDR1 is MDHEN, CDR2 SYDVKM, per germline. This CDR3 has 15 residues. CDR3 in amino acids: CASRQTSGGAREQFF. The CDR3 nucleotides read TGTGCCAGCAGGCAGACTAGCGGGGGGGCTCGTGAGCAGTTCTTC.

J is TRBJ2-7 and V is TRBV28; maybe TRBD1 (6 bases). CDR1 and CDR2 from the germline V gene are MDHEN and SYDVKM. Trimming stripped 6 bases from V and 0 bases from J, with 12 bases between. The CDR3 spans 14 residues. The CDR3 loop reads CASSPGQLSYEQYF. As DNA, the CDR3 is TGTGCCAGCAGCCCCGGACAGCTCTCCTACGAGCAGTACTTC.

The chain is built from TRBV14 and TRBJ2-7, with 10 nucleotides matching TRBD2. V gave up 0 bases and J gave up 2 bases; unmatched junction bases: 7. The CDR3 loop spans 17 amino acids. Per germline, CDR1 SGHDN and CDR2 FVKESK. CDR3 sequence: CASSQEGPSGGTYEQYF. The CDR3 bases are TGTGCCAGCAGCCAAGAGGGGCCTAGCGGGGGAACCTACGAGCAGTACTTC.

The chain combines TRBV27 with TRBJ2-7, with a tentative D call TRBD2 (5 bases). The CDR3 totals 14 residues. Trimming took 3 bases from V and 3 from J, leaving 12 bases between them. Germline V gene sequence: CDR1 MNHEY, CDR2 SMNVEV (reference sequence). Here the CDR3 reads CASSFGSPFYEQYF. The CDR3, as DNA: TGTGCCAGCAGTTTTGGGAGCCCCTTCTACGAGCAGTACTTC.

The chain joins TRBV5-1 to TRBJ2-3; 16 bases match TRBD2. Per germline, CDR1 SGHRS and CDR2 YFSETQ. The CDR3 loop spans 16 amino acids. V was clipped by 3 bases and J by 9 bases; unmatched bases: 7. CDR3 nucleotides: TGCGCCAGCAGCTGGGGACTAGCGGGGGGGTCCGGGACGCAGTATTTT. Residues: CASSWGLAGGSGTQYF.

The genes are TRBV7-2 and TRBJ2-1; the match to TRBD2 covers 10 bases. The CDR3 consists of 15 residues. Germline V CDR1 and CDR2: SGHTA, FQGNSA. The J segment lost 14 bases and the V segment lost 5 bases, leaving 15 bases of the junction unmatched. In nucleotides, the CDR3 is TGTGCCAGCAGCCCTCAAGCGGGAGGGCCGTCCGGCAAGTTCTTC. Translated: CASSPQAGGPSGKFF.

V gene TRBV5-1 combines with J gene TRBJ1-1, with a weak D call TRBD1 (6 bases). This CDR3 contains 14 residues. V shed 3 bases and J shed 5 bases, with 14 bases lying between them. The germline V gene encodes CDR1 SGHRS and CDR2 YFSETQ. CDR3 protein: CASSSGQYDTEAFF. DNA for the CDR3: TGCGCCAGCAGCTCCGGACAGTATGATACTGAAGCTTTCTTT.

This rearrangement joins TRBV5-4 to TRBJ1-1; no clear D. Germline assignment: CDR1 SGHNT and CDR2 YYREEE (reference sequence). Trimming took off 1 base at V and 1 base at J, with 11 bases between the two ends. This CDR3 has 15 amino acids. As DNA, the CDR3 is TGTGCCAGCAGCTTGTCAGTAATAACGAACACTGAAGCTTTCTTT. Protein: CASSLSVITNTEAFF.

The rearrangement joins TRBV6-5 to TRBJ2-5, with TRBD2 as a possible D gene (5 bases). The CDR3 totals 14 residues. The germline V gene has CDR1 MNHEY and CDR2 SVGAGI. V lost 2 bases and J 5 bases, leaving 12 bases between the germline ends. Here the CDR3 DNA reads TGTGCCAGCAGTTACACTACGGGCGGGGAGACCCAGTACTTC. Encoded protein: CASSYTTGGETQYF.

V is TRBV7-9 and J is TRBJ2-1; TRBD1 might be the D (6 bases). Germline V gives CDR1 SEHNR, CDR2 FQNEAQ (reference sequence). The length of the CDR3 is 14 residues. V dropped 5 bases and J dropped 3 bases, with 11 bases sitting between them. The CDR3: CASSLDRFYNEQFF. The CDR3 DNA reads TGTGCCAGCAGCCTAGACAGGTTCTACAATGAGCAGTTCTTC. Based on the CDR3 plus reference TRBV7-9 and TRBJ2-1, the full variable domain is DTGVSQNPRHKITKRGQNVTFRCDPISEHNRLYWYRQTLGQGPEFLTYFQNEAQLEKSRLLSDRFSAERPKGSFSTLEIQRTEQGDSAMYLCASSLDRFYNEQFFGPGTRLTVL.

The CDR3 DNA sequence: TGTGCCAGTACAGGGAACACTGAAGCTTTCTTT. Translation: CASTGNTEAFF. The gene calls are TRBV19 and TRBJ1-1; D not certain. The CDR3 has 11 residues. Trimming shortened V by 7 bases and J by 1 base, and 4 bases separated the two germline ends. CDR1 is LNHDA, CDR2 SQIVND, per germline (reference sequence).

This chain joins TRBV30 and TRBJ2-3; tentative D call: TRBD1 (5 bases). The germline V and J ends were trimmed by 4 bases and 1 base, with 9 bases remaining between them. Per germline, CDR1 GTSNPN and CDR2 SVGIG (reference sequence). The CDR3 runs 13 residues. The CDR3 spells CAWTGSGTDTQYF. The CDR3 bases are TGTGCCTGGACAGGGTCGGGCACAGATACGCAGTATTTT.

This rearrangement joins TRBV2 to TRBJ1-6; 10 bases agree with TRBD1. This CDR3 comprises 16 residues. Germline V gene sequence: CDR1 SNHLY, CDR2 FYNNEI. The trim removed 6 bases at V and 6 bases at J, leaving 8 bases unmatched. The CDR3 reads CASSDRGPTTNSPLHF. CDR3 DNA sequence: TGTGCCAGCAGCGACAGGGGGCCGACGACTAATTCACCCCTCCACTTT.

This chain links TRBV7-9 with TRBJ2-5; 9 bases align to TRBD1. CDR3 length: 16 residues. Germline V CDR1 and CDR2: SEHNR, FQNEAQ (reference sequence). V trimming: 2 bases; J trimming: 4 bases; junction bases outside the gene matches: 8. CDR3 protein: CASSLRQGVVRETQYF. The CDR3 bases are TGTGCCAGCAGCTTAAGACAGGGGGTCGTGAGAGAGACCCAGTACTTC.

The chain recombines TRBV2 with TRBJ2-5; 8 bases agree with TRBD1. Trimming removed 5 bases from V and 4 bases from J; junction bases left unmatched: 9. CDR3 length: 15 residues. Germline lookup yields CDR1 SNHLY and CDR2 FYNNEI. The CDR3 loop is CASSPRTGRSETQYF. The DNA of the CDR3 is TGTGCCAGCAGTCCTAGGACAGGGCGGTCAGAGACCCAGTACTTC. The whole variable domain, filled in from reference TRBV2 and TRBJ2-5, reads EPEVTQTPSHQVTQMGQEVILRCVPISNHLYFYWYRQILGQKVEFLVSFYNNEISEKSEIFDDQFSVERPDGSNFTLKIRSTKLEDSAMYFCASSPRTGRSETQYFGPGTRLLVL.

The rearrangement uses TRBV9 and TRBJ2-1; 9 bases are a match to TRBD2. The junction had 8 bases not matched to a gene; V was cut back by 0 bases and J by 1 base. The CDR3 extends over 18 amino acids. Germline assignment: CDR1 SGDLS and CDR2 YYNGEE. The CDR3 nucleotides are TGTGCCAGCAGCGTAGCGGCGGTAGCGGGAGTTTCCTACAATGAGCAGTTCTTC. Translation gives CASSVAAVAGVSYNEQFF.

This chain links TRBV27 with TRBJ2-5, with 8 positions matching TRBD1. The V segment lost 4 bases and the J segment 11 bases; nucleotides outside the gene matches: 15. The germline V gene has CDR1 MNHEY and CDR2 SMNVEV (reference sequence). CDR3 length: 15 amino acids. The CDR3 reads CASSYTGGGPIKQYF. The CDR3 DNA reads TGTGCCAGCAGTTATACAGGGGGAGGCCCTATCAAGCAGTACTTC.